A single sample is the source of the 15 T cell receptor beta chains below, sequenced in a study of shared clonotypes between healthy human individuals. Only in-frame clones appear in the TCRdb table, and some are missing; sequencing was by immunoSEQ multiplex PCR. The sample holds 2 million to 3 million clones, over 85% seen once. The sample was naive CD4+ T cells from PBMCs. The subset denotes: CD45RA+ positively selected. The source is a man aged 18 to 29 in good health. Some clones in this sample may be carry-over from other donors' samples.

The genes are TRBV5-8 and TRBJ2-7; D is ambiguous. This CDR3 is built from 14 residues. The germline V gene encodes CDR1 SGHTS and CDR2 YDEGEE. Deletions cut 4 bases from V and 5 bases from J, with 16 bases between. The CDR3 bases are TGTGCCAGCAGCCCAGACATGCCCCCTAACGAGCAGTACTTC. Amino acids: CASSPDMPPNEQYF.

The rearrangement uses TRBV19 and TRBJ1-4; 7 bases fit TRBD1. The V and J ends lost 6 bases and 5 bases, in that order; junction bases with no gene match: 6. This CDR3 comprises 14 residues. Germline CDR1 is LNHDA and CDR2 is SQIVND (reference sequence). The CDR3: CASSADRTNEKLFF. The CDR3 DNA reads as TGTGCCAGTAGCGCGGACAGGACGAATGAAAAACTGTTTTTT.

This chain links TRBV10-3 with TRBJ1-5; a weak D match, TRBD1 (6 bases). V dropped 8 bases and J dropped 3 bases, with 14 bases sitting between them. There are 14 residues in the CDR3. Germline V CDR1 and CDR2: ENHRY, SYGVKD. The CDR3: CAIGGTLINQPQHF. The CDR3 DNA reads as TGTGCCATCGGGGGCACGCTTATCAATCAGCCCCAGCATTTT.

V is TRBV7-9 and J is TRBJ1-6; D is possibly TRBD1 (6 bases). Germline V gives CDR1 SEHNR, CDR2 FQNEAQ (reference sequence). The CDR3 is 15 residues long. V lost 7 bases and J 7 bases, leaving 17 bases between the germline ends. The CDR3 DNA follows: TGTGCCAGCACCAACGGGGGGGCGCGGAATTCACCCCTCCACTTT. Its translation is CASTNGGARNSPLHF. Complete variable domain (other parts from reference TRBV7-9 and TRBJ1-6): DTGVSQNPRHKITKRGQNVTFRCDPISEHNRLYWYRQTLGQGPEFLTYFQNEAQLEKSRLLSDRFSAERPKGSFSTLEIQRTEQGDSAMYLCASTNGGARNSPLHFGNGTRLTVT.

The chain has TRBV5-4 and TRBJ2-6; tentatively, D is TRBD2 (5 bases). The length of the CDR3 is 15 residues. Germline CDR1 and CDR2: SGHNT and YYREEE (reference sequence). V lost 0 bases and J lost 1, with 5 bases in between. The CDR3 region is CASSLGESGANVLTF. The CDR3 nucleotides are TGTGCCAGCAGCTTGGGGGAGTCTGGGGCCAACGTCCTGACTTTC.

The chain uses TRBV7-9 and TRBJ1-5; 12 bases agree with TRBD1. V was clipped by 5 bases and J by 2 bases; unmatched bases: 7. The CDR3 covers 17 residues. Germline V gene lookup returns CDR1 SEHNR and CDR2 FQNEAQ (reference sequence). The CDR3 DNA reads as TGTGCCAGCAGCCCCGGGACAGGGGGCTTGGGCAATCAGCCCCAGCATTTT. It codes for CASSPGTGGLGNQPQHF.

This chain joins TRBV4-2 and TRBJ2-7; 10 nucleotides align to TRBD2. Germline values: CDR1 LGHNA, CDR2 YNFKEQ. This CDR3 comprises 16 residues. After removal of 3 bases from V and 4 bases from J, the junction contained 9 bases not matched to a gene. The CDR3 nucleotides read TGTGCCAGCAGCCAGGAAACTAGCGGGGCCCAGTACGAGCAGTACTTC. It is translated as CASSQETSGAQYEQYF.

This clone came up once. Other DNA sequences in this specimen translate into the identical CDR3. The chain is built from TRBV6-5 and TRBJ2-7, with 9 bases lining up with TRBD1. CDR3 length: 14 amino acids. CDR1 and CDR2 (germline): MNHEY, SVGAGI. With 6 bases clipped from V and 2 bases from J, the junction kept 5 bases outside the gene matches. This CDR3 reads CASRTGTGTYEQYF. The CDR3 nucleotides are TGTGCCAGCAGAACCGGGACAGGGACCTACGAGCAGTACTTC.

V and J are TRBV5-1 and TRBJ2-1; weak D call: TRBD1 (5 bases). This CDR3 region has 13 residues. The V and J ends lost 4 bases and 4 bases respectively, with 9 bases between them. Germline V gene lookup returns CDR1 SGHRS and CDR2 YFSETQ. In DNA form, the CDR3 reads TGCGCCAGCAGCATGGACACATACAATGAGCAGTTCTTC. Its protein product is CASSMDTYNEQFF.

The chain employs TRBV15 and TRBJ2-7; D may be TRBD2 (6 bases). Between the trimmed V and J ends, which lost 4 bases and 2 bases, there was a span of 18 bases. The CDR3 is made up of 16 amino acids. From germline, CDR1 is LNHNV and CDR2 YYDKDF (reference sequence). The CDR3 loop is CATSMTSGGVTYEQYF. CDR3 in DNA: TGTGCCACCAGCATGACCAGCGGAGGGGTTACCTACGAGCAGTACTTC.

The V call is TRBV29-1, the J call TRBJ2-5; D remains unclear. Trimming removed 2 bases at V and 5 bases at J, with 18 bases between. The CDR3 runs to 15 residues. Germline V gene lookup returns CDR1 SQVTM and CDR2 ANQGSEA. The CDR3 sequence is CSVENPDAPGETQYF. As DNA, the CDR3 is TGCAGCGTTGAAAATCCAGATGCTCCCGGGGAGACCCAGTACTTC.

The chain couples TRBV5-4 to TRBJ2-1; no reliable D call. Germline V gives CDR1 SGHNT, CDR2 YYREEE (reference sequence). The CDR3 contains 15 residues. V was trimmed by 0 bases and J by 5 bases, leaving 12 bases between them. The chain's CDR3 is CASSLEYKGDNEQFF. CDR3 sequence (DNA): TGTGCCAGCAGCTTGGAGTACAAAGGAGACAATGAGCAGTTCTTC.

J is TRBJ2-7 and V is TRBV28; TRBD2 matches at 13 bases. V gave up 5 bases and J gave up 3 bases; unmatched junction bases: 10. The CDR3 is 17 amino acids. Germline assignment: CDR1 MDHEN and CDR2 SYDVKM. CDR3 sequence reads: CASSLPSGLAGVYEQYF. Written as DNA, the CDR3 is TGTGCCAGCAGTCTCCCCTCTGGACTAGCGGGAGTCTACGAGCAGTACTTC. The whole variable domain, remainder taken from reference TRBV28 and TRBJ2-7, is DVKVTQSSRYLVKRTGEKVFLECVQDMDHENMFWYRQDPGLGLRLIYFSYDVKMKEKGDIPEGYSVSREKKERFSLILESASTNQTSMYLCASSLPSGLAGVYEQYFGPGTRLTVT.

The chain employs TRBV18 and TRBJ1-3; TRBD1 is a possible D gene (5 bases). Per the germline V gene, CDR1 is KGHSH and CDR2 is LQKENI. This CDR3 comprises 16 residues. The V end lost 6 bases, the J end lost 0 bases, and 15 bases lay between the germline ends. The CDR3 DNA is TGTGCCAGCTCGCCGGGACTGACCCTCTCTGGAAACACCATATATTTT. It translates to CASSPGLTLSGNTIYF. Looking up the rest from reference TRBV18 and TRBJ1-3 gives the full variable domain: NAGVMQNPRHLVRRRGQEARLRCSPMKGHSHVYWYRQLPEEGLKFMVYLQKENIIDESGMPKERFSAEFPKEGPSILRIQQVVRGDSAAYFCASSPGLTLSGNTIYFGEGSWLTVV.

For this clone: Other DNA sequences in the sample encode the same CDR3. The chain links TRBV2 to TRBJ1-3, with 8 bases lining up with TRBD1. The germline CDR1 and CDR2 sequences are SNHLY and FYNNEI. This CDR3 is built from 12 residues. The J segment lost 8 bases and the V segment lost 6 bases, leaving 3 bases of the junction unmatched. The chain's CDR3 is CASRDRGDTIYF. The CDR3 DNA reads as TGTGCCAGCAGAGACAGGGGTGACACCATATATTTT.